These T cell receptor beta chains were read from a single sample in a study of technical replicates of blood from a few donors. TCRdb keeps only in-frame clones here, not all; method: immunoSEQ multiplex PCR. Of approximately 81,000 clones in the sample, approximately 94% were seen once. The sequencing input was T cells isolated from PBMCs. Every receptor here comes from a human donor in good health. Each CDR3 is given with its conserved first and last residue. The D gene is left open where the match is weak. Rows may omit the clone size; those that give it use once, few, many or a size class.

d_gene: TRBD2; j_gene: TRBJ2-1; v_gene: TRBV10-1; len: 14; abundance: .; CDR3nt: TGCGCCAGCAGTAGCGGACTAGCGCGCAATGAGCAGTTCTTC; CDR3aa: CASSSGLARNEQFF
d_gene: TRBD2; j_gene: TRBJ2-1; v_gene: TRBV7-2; len: 17; abundance: .; CDR3nt: TGTGCCAGCAGCTTAGTAGCACTAGCGAAGACACACAATGAGCAGTTCTTC; CDR3aa: CASSLVALAKTHNEQFF
d_gene: .; j_gene: TRBJ1-5; v_gene: TRBV4-1; len: 16; abundance: .; CDR3nt: TGCGCCAGCAGCCAAGTATCCGGGGGGGAAAATCAGCCCCAGCATTTT; CDR3aa: CASSQVSGGENQPQHF
d_gene: TRBD1; j_gene: TRBJ2-7; v_gene: TRBV6-1; len: 16; abundance: .; CDR3nt: TGTGCCAGCAGTGGACCCCTGACAGGGGGTTATGACGAGCAGTACTTC; CDR3aa: CASSGPLTGGYDEQYF
d_gene: .; j_gene: TRBJ2-7; v_gene: TRBV11-2; len: 14; abundance: .; CDR3nt: TGTGCCAGCAGCAAAGACAGGATATCCTACGAGCAGTACTTC; CDR3aa: CASSKDRISYEQYF
d_gene: .; j_gene: TRBJ2-7; v_gene: TRBV7-2; len: 14; abundance: .; CDR3nt: TGTGCCAGCAGCTTAGGAGCGGCCCACTACGAGCAGTACTTC; CDR3aa: CASSLGAAHYEQYF
d_gene: .; j_gene: TRBJ1-2; v_gene: TRBV7-8; len: 14; abundance: few; CDR3nt: TGTGCCAGCAGCTTAGCACAGGGCAACTATGGCTACACCTTC; CDR3aa: CASSLAQGNYGYTF
d_gene: .; j_gene: TRBJ1-2; v_gene: TRBV27; len: 13; abundance: .; CDR3nt: TGTGCCAGCAGTTTTAAGGGGAACTATGGCTACACCTTC; CDR3aa: CASSFKGNYGYTF
d_gene: .; j_gene: TRBJ1-4; v_gene: TRBV29-1; len: 13; abundance: once; CDR3nt: TGCAGCGTTGGAGAGAGCAGGGGTGAAAAACTGTTTTTT; CDR3aa: CSVGESRGEKLFF
d_gene: TRBD2; j_gene: TRBJ2-1; v_gene: TRBV7-8; len: 16; abundance: .; CDR3nt: TGTGCCAGCAGCCTGCGCACTAGCGGGAAAAACAATGAGCAGTTCTTC; CDR3aa: CASSLRTSGKNNEQFF
d_gene: TRBD1; j_gene: TRBJ2-5; v_gene: TRBV29-1; len: 12; abundance: .; CDR3nt: TGCAGCGAACGGACAGGATCCGAGACCCAGTACTTC; CDR3aa: CSERTGSETQYF
d_gene: .; j_gene: TRBJ2-7; v_gene: TRBV9; len: 16; abundance: .; CDR3nt: TGTGCCAGCAGCAGGTCTTCGGGGGGCGCTTTTTACGAGCAGTACTTC; CDR3aa: CASSRSSGGAFYEQYF
d_gene: TRBD1; j_gene: TRBJ2-5; v_gene: TRBV19; len: 15; abundance: .; CDR3nt: TGTGCCAGTAGTATAAGGTCAGGGGGACAAGAGACCCAGTACTTC; CDR3aa: CASSIRSGGQETQYF
d_gene: .; j_gene: TRBJ2-1; v_gene: TRBV7-6; len: 17; abundance: once; CDR3nt: TGTGCCAGCAGCTTAGGGAGGTTGACGGGCTCCTACAATGAGCAGTTCTTC; CDR3aa: CASSLGRLTGSYNEQFF
d_gene: TRBD1; j_gene: TRBJ2-7; v_gene: TRBV15; len: 13; abundance: .; CDR3nt: TGTGCCACCAGCAGAATACAGGGGAGCGAGCAGTACTTC; CDR3aa: CATSRIQGSEQYF
d_gene: TRBD2; j_gene: TRBJ2-3; v_gene: TRBV5-4; len: 14; abundance: once; CDR3nt: TGTGCCAGCAGCGTGGGACTAGCGGCAGATACGCAGTATTTT; CDR3aa: CASSVGLAADTQYF
d_gene: .; j_gene: TRBJ2-1; v_gene: TRBV9; len: 15; abundance: .; CDR3nt: TGTGCCAGCAGCGTACTATCGCCTGCGGACAATGAGCAGTTCTTC; CDR3aa: CASSVLSPADNEQFF
d_gene: .; j_gene: TRBJ1-5; v_gene: TRBV2; len: 16; abundance: .; CDR3nt: TGTGCCAGCAGTGAGTTGGGCTTTAAGGATGGTCAGCCCCAGCATTTT; CDR3aa: CASSELGFKDGQPQHF
d_gene: TRBD1; j_gene: TRBJ2-7; v_gene: TRBV27; len: 14; abundance: .; CDR3nt: TGTGCCAGCAGTCATGGGACAGGCCGGTACGAGCAGTACTTC; CDR3aa: CASSHGTGRYEQYF
d_gene: TRBD1; j_gene: TRBJ2-1; v_gene: TRBV7-3; len: 14; abundance: .; CDR3nt: TGTGCCAGCAGCTTAGGGACAGAGACCAATGAGCAGTTCTTC; CDR3aa: CASSLGTETNEQFF
d_gene: .; j_gene: TRBJ1-1; v_gene: TRBV25-1; len: 13; abundance: .; CDR3nt: TGTGCCAGCAGTGTGGGAGGGAACACTGAAGCTTTCTTT; CDR3aa: CASSVGGNTEAFF
d_gene: TRBD1; j_gene: TRBJ2-5; v_gene: TRBV2; len: 11; abundance: .; CDR3nt: TGTGCCAGACGACAGGGTGAGCCCCAGTACTTC; CDR3aa: CARRQGEPQYF
d_gene: .; j_gene: TRBJ2-3; v_gene: TRBV7-2; len: 12; abundance: once; CDR3nt: TGTGCCAGCAGCTTAGCGGGCATGACGCAGTATTTT; CDR3aa: CASSLAGMTQYF
d_gene: TRBD2; j_gene: TRBJ2-1; v_gene: TRBV28; len: 15; abundance: .; CDR3nt: TGTGCCAGCAGTTTTGGCGGGAGGGCCGTGGGTGAGCAGTTCTTC; CDR3aa: CASSFGGRAVGEQFF
d_gene: .; j_gene: TRBJ2-7; v_gene: TRBV6-5; len: 14; abundance: .; CDR3nt: TGTGCCAGCAGTTACTCTTCCAGGACGGGGGAGCAGTACTTC; CDR3aa: CASSYSSRTGEQYF
d_gene: .; j_gene: TRBJ2-7; v_gene: TRBV12-2; len: 16; abundance: .; CDR3nt: TGTGCAAGTCGCTTAGGGGGGGGTACAGGGCCCTACGAGCAGTACTTC; CDR3aa: CASRLGGGTGPYEQYF
d_gene: .; j_gene: TRBJ2-7; v_gene: TRBV5-6; len: 14; abundance: .; CDR3nt: TGTGCCAGCAGCTTGGAGCGGAGGTTCTACGAGCAGTACTTC; CDR3aa: CASSLERRFYEQYF
d_gene: .; j_gene: TRBJ1-4; v_gene: TRBV29-1; len: 13; abundance: few; CDR3nt: TGCAGCGTTGTGGAGGGGCAAGTTGAAAAACTGTTTTTT; CDR3aa: CSVVEGQVEKLFF
d_gene: .; j_gene: TRBJ1-3; v_gene: TRBV7-3; len: 14; abundance: .; CDR3nt: TGTGCCAGCAGCTCGGGGACTTTGGGAAACACCATATATTTT; CDR3aa: CASSSGTLGNTIYF